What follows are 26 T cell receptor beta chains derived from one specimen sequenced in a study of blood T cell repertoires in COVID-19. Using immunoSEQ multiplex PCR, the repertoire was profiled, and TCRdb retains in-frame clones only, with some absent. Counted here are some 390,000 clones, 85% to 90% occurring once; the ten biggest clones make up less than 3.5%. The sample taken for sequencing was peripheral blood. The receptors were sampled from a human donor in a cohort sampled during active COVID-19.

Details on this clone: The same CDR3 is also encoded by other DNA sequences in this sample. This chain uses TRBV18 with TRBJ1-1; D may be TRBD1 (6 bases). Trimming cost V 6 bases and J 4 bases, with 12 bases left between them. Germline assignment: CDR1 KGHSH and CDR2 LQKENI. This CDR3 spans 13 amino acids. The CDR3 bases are TGTGCCAGCTCGTTAAGGGGGGGCACTGAAGCTTTCTTT. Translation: CASSLRGGTEAFF.

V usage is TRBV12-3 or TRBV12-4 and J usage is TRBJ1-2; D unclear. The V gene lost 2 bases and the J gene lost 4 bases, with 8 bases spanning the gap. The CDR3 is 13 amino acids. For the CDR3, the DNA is TGTGCCAGCAGTTTAAGTAGTAGCTATGGCTACACCTTC. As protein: CASSLSSSYGYTF.

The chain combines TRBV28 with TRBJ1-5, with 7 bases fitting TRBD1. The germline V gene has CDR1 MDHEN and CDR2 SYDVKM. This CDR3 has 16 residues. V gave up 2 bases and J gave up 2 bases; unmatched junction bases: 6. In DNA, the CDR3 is TGTGCCAGCAGTTTAAGGTCAGGGGGAGGCAATCAGCCCCAGCATTTT. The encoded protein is CASSLRSGGGNQPQHF.

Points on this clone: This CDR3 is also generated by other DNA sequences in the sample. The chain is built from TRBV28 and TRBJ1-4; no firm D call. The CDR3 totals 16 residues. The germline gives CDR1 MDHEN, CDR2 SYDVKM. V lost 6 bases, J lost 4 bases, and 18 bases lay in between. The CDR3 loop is CASSPGSSPFNEKLFF. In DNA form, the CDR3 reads TGTGCCAGCAGCCCGGGATCGTCCCCTTTTAATGAAAAACTGTTTTTT.

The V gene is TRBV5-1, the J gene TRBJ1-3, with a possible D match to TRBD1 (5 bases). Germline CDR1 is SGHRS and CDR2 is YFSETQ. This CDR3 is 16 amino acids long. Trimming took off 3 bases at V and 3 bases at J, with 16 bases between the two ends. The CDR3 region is CASSSVGPYNGNTIYF. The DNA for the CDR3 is TGCGCCAGCAGCTCGGTGGGGCCCTACAATGGAAACACCATATATTTT.

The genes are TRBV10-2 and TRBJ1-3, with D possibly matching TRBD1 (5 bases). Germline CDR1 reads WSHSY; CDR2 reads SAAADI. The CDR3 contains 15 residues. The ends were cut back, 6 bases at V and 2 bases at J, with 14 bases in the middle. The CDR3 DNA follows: TGCGCCAGCAGGGGGGAAGGGACTGCTGGAAACACCATATATTTT. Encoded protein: CASRGEGTAGNTIYF.

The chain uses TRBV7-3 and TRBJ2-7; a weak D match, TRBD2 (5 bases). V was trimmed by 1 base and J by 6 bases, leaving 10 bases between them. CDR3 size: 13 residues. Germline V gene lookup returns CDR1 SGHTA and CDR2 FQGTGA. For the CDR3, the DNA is TGTGCCAGCAGCTTAATGAGGGATTCCGAGCAGTACTTC. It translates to CASSLMRDSEQYF.

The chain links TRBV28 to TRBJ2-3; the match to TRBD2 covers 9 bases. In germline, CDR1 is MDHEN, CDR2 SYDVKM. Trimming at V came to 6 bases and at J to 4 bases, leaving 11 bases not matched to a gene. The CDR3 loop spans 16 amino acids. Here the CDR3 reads CASRITQREVADTQYF. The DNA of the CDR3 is TGTGCCAGCAGGATAACTCAGCGGGAGGTGGCAGATACGCAGTATTTT.

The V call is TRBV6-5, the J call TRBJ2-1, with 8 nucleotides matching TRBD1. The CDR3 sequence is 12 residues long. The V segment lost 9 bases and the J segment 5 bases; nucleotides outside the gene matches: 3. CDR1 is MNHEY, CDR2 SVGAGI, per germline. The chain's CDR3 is CASTGGHNEQFF. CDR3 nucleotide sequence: TGTGCCAGTACAGGGGGTCACAATGAGCAGTTCTTC.

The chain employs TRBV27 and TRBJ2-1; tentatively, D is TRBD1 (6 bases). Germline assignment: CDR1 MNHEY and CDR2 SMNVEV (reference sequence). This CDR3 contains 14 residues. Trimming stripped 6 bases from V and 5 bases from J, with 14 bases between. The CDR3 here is CASRPGQLNNEQFF. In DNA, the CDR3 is TGTGCCAGCAGGCCTGGACAGCTGAACAATGAGCAGTTCTTC.

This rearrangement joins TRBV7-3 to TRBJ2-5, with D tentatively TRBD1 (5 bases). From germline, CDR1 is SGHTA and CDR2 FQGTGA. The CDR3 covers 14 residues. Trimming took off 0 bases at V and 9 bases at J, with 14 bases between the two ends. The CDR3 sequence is CASSLTGLSSSQYF. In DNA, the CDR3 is TGTGCCAGCAGCTTAACGGGGCTATCCAGTTCCCAGTACTTC.

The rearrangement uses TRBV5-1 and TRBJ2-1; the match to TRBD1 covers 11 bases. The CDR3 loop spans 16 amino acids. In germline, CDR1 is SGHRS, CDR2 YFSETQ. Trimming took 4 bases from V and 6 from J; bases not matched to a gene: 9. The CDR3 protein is CASSPGPGTGGNEQFF. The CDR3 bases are TGCGCCAGCAGCCCTGGCCCCGGGACAGGGGGCAATGAGCAGTTCTTC. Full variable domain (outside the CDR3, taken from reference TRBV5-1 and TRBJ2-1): KAGVTQTPRYLIKTRGQQVTLSCSPISGHRSVSWYQQTPGQGLQFLFEYFSETQRNKGNFPGRFSGRQFSNSRSEMNVSTLELGDSALYLCASSPGPGTGGNEQFFGPGTRLTVL.

The CDR3 reads CASSLDHNEQFF. The CDR3 nucleotides read TGTGCCAGCAGCTTAGATCATAATGAGCAGTTCTTC. This sequence joins TRBV11-3 and TRBJ2-1, with D hard to call. The germline V and J ends were trimmed by 0 bases and 7 bases, with 4 bases remaining between them. The germline gives CDR1 SGHNT, CDR2 YENEEA. The CDR3 is 12 amino acids.

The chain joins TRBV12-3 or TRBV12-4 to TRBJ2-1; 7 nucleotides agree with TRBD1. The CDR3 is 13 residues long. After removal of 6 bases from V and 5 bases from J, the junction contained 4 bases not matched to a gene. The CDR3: CASRSQGDNEQFF. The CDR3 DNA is TGTGCCAGCAGGAGTCAGGGGGACAATGAGCAGTTCTTC.

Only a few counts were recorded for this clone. The CDR3 region is CASSPGLAGENYNEQFF. The CDR3 DNA is TGCGCCAGCAGCCCGGGACTAGCGGGGGAGAACTACAATGAGCAGTTCTTC. The rearrangement links TRBV5-1 to TRBJ2-1; 14 nucleotides agree with TRBD2. The CDR3 runs to 17 residues. The germline V gene has CDR1 SGHRS and CDR2 YFSETQ. V lost 4 bases and J lost 3; bases outside the gene matches: 6.

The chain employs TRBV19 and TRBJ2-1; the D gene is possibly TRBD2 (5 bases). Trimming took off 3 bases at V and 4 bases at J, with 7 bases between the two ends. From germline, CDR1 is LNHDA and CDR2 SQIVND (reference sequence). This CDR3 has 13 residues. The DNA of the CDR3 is TGTGCCAGTAGTATCGCGGGTTACAATGAGCAGTTCTTC. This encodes CASSIAGYNEQFF. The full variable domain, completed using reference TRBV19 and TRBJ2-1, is DGGITQSPKYLFRKEGQNVTLSCEQNLNHDAMYWYRQDPGQGLRLIYYSQIVNDFQKGDIAEGYSVSREKKESFPLTVTSAQKNPTAFYLCASSIAGYNEQFFGPGTRLTVL.

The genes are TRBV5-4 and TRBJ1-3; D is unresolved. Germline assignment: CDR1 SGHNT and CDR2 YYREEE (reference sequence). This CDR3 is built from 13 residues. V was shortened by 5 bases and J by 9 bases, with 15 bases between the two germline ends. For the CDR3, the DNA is TGTGCCAGCAGTCCGGGTTTGGAAAGCACCATATATTTT. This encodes CASSPGLESTIYF.

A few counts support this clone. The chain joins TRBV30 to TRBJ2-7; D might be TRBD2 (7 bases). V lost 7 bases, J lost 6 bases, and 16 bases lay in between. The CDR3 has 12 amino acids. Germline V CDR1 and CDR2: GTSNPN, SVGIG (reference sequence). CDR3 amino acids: CASSTGRGEQYF. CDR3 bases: TGTGCCTCCTCCACAGGGAGGGGCGAGCAGTACTTC.

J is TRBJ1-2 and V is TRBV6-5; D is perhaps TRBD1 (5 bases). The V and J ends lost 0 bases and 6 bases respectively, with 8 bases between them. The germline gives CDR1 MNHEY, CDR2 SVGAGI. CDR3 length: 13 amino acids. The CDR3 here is CASSYSTVNGYTF. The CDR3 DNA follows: TGTGCCAGCAGTTACTCGACAGTAAATGGCTACACCTTC.

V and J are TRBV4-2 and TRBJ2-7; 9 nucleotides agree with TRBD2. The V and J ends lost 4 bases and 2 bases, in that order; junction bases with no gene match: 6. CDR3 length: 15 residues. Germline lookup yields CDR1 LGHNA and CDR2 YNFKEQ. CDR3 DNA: TGTGCCAGCAGCCTTGGGCTAGCGGGACCCTACGAGCAGTACTTC. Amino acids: CASSLGLAGPYEQYF.

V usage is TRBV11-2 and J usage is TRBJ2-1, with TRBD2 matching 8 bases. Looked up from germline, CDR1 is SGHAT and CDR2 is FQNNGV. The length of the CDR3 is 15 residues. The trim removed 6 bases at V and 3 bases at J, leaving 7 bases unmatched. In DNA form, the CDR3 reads TGTGCCAGCAGTCCCATAGCGGGGAACTACAATGAGCAGTTCTTC. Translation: CASSPIAGNYNEQFF.

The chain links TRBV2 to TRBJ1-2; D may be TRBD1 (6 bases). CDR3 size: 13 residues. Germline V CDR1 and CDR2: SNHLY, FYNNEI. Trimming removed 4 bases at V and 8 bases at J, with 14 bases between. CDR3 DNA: TGTGCCAGCAGTGTGCAGGGGATTTCGGGCTACACCTTC. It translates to CASSVQGISGYTF.

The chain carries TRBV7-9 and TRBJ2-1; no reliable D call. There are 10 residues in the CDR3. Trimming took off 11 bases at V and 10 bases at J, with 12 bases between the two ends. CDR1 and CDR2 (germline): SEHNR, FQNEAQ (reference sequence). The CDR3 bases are TGTGCCCTTTCCGTGGCAGAGCAGTTCTTC. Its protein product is CALSVAEQFF.

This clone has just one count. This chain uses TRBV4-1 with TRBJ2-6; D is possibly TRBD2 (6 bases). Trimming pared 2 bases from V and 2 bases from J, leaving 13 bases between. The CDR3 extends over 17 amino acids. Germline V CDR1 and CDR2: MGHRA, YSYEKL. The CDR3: CASSQRAGSTGANVLTF. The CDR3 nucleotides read TGCGCCAGCAGCCAACGTGCCGGGAGTACTGGGGCCAACGTCCTGACTTTC.

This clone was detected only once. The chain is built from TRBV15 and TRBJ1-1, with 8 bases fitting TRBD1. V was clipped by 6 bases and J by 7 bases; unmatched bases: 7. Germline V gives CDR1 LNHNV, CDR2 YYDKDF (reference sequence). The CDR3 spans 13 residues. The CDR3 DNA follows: TGTGCCACCAGGAAGGACAGGGCGGTTGAAGCTTTCTTT. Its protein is CATRKDRAVEAFF.

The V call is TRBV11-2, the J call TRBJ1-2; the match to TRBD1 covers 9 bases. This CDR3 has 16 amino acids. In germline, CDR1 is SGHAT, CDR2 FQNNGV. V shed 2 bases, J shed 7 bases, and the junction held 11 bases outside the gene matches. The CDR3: CASSLSSGQGGGGYTF. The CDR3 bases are TGTGCCAGCAGCTTAAGTTCGGGACAGGGCGGCGGTGGCTACACCTTC.